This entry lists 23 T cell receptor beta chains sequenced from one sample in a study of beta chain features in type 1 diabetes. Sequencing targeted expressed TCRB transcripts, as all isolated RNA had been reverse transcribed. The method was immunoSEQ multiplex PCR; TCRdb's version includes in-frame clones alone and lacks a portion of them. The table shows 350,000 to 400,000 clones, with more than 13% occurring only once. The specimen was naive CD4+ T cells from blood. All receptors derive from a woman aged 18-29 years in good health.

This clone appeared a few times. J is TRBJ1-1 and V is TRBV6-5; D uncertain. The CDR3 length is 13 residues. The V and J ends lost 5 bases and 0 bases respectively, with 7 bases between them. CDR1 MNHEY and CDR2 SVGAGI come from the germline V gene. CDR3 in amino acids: CASSRELNTEAFF. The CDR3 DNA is TGTGCCAGCAGTCGGGAATTGAACACTGAAGCTTTCTTT.

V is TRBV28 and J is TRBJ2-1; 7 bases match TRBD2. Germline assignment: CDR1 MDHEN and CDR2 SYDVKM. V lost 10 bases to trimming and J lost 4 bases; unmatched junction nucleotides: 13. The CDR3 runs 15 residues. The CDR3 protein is CATHFGASGYNEQFF. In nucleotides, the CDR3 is TGTGCCACTCACTTCGGGGCTAGCGGATACAATGAGCAGTTCTTC. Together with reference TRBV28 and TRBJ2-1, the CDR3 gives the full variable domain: DVKVTQSSRYLVKRTGEKVFLECVQDMDHENMFWYRQDPGLGLRLIYFSYDVKMKEKGDIPEGYSVSREKKERFSLILESASTNQTSMYLCATHFGASGYNEQFFGPGTRLTVL.

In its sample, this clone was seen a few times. CDR3 in DNA: TGTGCCAGCAGCTCGCCGGGACTGAAGAACACTGAAGCTTTCTTT. The encoded protein is CASSSPGLKNTEAFF. This chain uses TRBV7-9 with TRBJ1-1; D might be TRBD1 (5 bases). This CDR3 region has 15 residues. The V end lost 4 bases, the J end lost 1 base, and 13 bases lay between the germline ends. The germline gives CDR1 SEHNR, CDR2 FQNEAQ (reference sequence).

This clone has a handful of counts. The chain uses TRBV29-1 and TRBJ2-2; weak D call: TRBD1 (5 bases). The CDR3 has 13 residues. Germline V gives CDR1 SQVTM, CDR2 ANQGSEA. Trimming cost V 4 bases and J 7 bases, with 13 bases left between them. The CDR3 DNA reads TGCAGCGTTGGTAGGGGCAACGGCGGGGAGCTGTTTTTT. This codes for CSVGRGNGGELFF.

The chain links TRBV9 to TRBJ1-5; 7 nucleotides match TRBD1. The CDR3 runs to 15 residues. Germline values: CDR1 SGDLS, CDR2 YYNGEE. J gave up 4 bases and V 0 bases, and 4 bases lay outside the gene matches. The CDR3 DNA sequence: TGTGCCAGCAGCGTAGGAGGGGGCCGGAATCAGCCCCAGCATTTT. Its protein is CASSVGGGRNQPQHF.

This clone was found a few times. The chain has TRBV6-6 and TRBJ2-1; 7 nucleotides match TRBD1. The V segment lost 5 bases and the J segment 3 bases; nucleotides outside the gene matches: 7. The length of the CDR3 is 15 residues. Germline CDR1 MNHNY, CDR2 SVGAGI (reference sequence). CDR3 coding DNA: TGTGCCAGCAGTGGGGACAGCTCTCACTACAATGAGCAGTTCTTC. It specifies CASSGDSSHYNEQFF.

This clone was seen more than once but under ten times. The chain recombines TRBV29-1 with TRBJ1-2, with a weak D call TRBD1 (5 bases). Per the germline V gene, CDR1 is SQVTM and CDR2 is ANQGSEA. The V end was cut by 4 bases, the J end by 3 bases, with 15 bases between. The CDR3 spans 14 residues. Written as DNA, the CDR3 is TGCAGCGTTGCCCCACGACAGCAACACTATGGCTACACCTTC. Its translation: CSVAPRQQHYGYTF.

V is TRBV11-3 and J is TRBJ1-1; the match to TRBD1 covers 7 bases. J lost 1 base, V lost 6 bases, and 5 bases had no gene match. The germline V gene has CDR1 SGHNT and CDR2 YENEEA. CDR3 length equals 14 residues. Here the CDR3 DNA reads TGTGCCAGCAGAGAAGGGGGCGAGAACACTGAAGCTTTCTTT. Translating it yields CASREGGENTEAFF.

This CDR3 reads CSADSYNEQFF. CDR3 nucleotides: TGCAGTGCAGATAGCTACAATGAGCAGTTCTTC. The V and J genes are TRBV20-1 and TRBJ2-1; no clear D gene. CDR1 is DFQATT and CDR2 is SNEGSKA in the germline V gene (reference sequence). Trimming cost V 6 bases and J 3 bases, with 6 bases left between them. This CDR3 is 11 amino acids long.

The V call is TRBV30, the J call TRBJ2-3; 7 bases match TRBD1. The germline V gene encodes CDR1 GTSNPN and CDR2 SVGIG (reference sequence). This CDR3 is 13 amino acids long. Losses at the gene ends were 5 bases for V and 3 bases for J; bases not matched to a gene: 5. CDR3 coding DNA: TGTGCCTGGGGAAACAGGGGAACAGATACGCAGTATTTT. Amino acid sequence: CAWGNRGTDTQYF. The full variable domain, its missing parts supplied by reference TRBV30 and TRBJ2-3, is SQTIHQWPATLVQPVGSPLSLECTVEGTSNPNLYWYRQAAGRGLQLLFYSVGIGQISSEVPQNLSASRPQDRQFILSSKKLLLSDSGFYLCAWGNRGTDTQYFGPGTRLTVL.

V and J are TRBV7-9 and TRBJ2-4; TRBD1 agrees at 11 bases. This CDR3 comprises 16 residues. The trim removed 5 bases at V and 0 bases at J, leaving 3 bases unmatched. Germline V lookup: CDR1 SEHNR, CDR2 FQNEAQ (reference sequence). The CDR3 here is CASSVDRGQAKNIQYF. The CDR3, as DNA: TGTGCCAGCAGCGTGGACAGGGGGCAAGCCAAAAACATTCAGTACTTC.

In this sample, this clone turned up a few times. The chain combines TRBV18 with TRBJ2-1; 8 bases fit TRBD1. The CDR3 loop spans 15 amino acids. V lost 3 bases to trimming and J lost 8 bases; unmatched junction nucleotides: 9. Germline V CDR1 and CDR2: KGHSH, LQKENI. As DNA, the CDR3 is TGTGCCAGCTCACCCCGGACAGGGACTGAGTATGAGCAGTTCTTC. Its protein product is CASSPRTGTEYEQFF.

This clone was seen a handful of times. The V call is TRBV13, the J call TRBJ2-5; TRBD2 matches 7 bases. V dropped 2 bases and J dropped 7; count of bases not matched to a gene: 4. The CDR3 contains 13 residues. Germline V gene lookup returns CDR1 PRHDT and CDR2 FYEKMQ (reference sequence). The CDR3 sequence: CASSLWASGTQYF. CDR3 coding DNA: TGTGCCAGCAGCTTATGGGCTAGCGGGACCCAGTACTTC.

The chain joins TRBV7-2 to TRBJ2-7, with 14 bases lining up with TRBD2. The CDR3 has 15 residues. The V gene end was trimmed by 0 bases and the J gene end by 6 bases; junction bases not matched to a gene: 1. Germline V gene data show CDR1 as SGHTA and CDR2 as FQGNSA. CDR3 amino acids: CASSLAGTSGSEQYF. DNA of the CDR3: TGTGCCAGCAGCTTAGCCGGGACTAGCGGGAGCGAGCAGTACTTC.

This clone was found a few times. For the CDR3, the DNA is TGTGCCAGCAGTGAATGGTACAGCTATCAGCCCCAGCATTTT. This codes for CASSEWYSYQPQHF. J is TRBJ1-5 and V is TRBV25-1; D call uncertain. CDR3 size: 14 residues. Deletions cut 1 base from V and 5 bases from J, with 9 bases between. Germline V gene sequence: CDR1 MGHDK, CDR2 SYGVNS.

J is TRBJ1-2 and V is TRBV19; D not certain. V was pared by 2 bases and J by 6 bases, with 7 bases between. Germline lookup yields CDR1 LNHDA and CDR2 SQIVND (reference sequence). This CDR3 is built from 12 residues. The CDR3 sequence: CASSIRQDGYTF. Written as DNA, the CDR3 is TGTGCCAGTAGTATACGTCAGGATGGCTACACCTTC.

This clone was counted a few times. The DNA for the CDR3 is TGTGCCGCGAACGGGGGGTTCTATGGCTACACCTTC. Translated, it gives CAANGGFYGYTF. This chain uses TRBV28 with TRBJ1-2; tentative D call: TRBD1 (5 bases). The germline V and J ends were trimmed by 11 bases and 4 bases, with 14 bases remaining between them. CDR3 size: 12 residues. The germline gives CDR1 MDHEN, CDR2 SYDVKM.

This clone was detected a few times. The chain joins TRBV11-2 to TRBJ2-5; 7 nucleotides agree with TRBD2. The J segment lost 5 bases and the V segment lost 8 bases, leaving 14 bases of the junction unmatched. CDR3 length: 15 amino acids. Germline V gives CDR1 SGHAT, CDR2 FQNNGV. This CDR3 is CASGASGLMGETQYF. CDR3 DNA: TGTGCCAGCGGGGCTAGCGGCCTTATGGGGGAGACCCAGTACTTC.

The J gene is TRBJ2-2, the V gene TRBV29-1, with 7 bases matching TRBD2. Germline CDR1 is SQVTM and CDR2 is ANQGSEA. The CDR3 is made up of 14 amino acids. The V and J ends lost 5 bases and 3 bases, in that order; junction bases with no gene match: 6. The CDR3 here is CSVWAGVDTGELFF. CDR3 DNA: TGCAGCGTTTGGGCGGGAGTCGACACCGGGGAGCTGTTTTTT.

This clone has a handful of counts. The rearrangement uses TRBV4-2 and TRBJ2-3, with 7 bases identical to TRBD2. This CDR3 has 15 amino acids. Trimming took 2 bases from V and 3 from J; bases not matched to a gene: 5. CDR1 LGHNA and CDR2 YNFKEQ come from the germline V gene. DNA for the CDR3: TGTGCCAGCAGCCAATCCGGGACTAATACAGATACGCAGTATTTT. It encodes CASSQSGTNTDTQYF.

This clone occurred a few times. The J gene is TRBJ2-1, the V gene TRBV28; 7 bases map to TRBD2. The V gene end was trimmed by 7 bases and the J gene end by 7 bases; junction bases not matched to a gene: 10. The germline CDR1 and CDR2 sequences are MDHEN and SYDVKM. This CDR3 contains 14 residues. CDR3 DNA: TGTGCCAGCAAAAGTGCGGGAGTACCGAATGAGCAGTTCTTC. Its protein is CASKSAGVPNEQFF.

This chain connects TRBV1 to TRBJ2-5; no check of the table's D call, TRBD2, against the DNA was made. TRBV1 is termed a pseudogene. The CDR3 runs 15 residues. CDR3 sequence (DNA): TGCACCAGCAGCCAAGTGCAGCGGAGGGGGGGGACCCAGTACTTC. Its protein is CTSSQVQRRGGTQYF.

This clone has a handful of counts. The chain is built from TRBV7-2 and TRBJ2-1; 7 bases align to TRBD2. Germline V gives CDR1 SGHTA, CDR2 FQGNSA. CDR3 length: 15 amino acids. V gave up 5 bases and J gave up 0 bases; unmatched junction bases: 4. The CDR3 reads CASSPSGYSYNEQFF. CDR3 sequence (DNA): TGTGCCAGCAGCCCTAGCGGCTACTCCTACAATGAGCAGTTCTTC.